The 30 T cell receptor beta chains below were found in one sample sequenced in a study of T cell responses to AZD1222 COVID-19 vaccine (dated by TCRdb to the early 2020s). In the paper's terms, the time point label means: baseline before first vaccination. The method was the immunoSEQ multiplex PCR assay. The clones in this table, taken by TCRdb from immuneACCESS, are in-frame only. Not every clone is retained; where verified, under half of the shortfall comes from an unresolved V gene, and the cause of the rest is unknown. The sample includes around 92,000 clones, with over 75% observed a single time. The top ten hold roughly 10% of the sample. This material consisted of peripheral blood, taken on day 0 of AZD1222 vaccination. Source of these receptors: an adult in good health.

J is TRBJ1-5 and V is TRBV19, with D uncertain. CDR1 is LNHDA, CDR2 SQIVND, per germline (reference sequence). The CDR3 contains 15 residues. The V end lost 3 bases, the J end lost 3 bases, and 12 bases lay between the germline ends. CDR3 in DNA: TGTGCCAGTAGTATGACCCTGGGAGTCAATCAGCCCCAGCATTTT. Amino acids: CASSMTLGVNQPQHF.

This clone was picked up a small number of times. The chain couples TRBV18 to TRBJ2-7; 9 bases align to TRBD1. Trimming took 3 bases from V and 0 from J; bases not matched to a gene: 6. CDR1 and CDR2 from the germline V gene are KGHSH and LQKENI. This CDR3 is built from 16 residues. CDR3 sequence reads: CASSPEQGAGSYEQYF. The CDR3 coding sequence is TGTGCCAGCTCACCGGAACAGGGGGCGGGCTCCTACGAGCAGTACTTC.

This clone came up once. The rearrangement joins TRBV30 to TRBJ1-1, with TRBD1 as a possible D gene (5 bases). Germline V gene lookup returns CDR1 GTSNPN and CDR2 SVGIG (reference sequence). The CDR3 has 13 residues. Trimming took off 3 bases at V and 5 bases at J, with 13 bases between the two ends. The CDR3 sequence: CAWSGGLGTEAFF. In nucleotides, the CDR3 is TGTGCCTGGAGCGGGGGGTTGGGGACTGAAGCTTTCTTT.

This clone came up once. The chain employs TRBV28 and TRBJ2-7, with unresolved D. Looked up from germline, CDR1 is MDHEN and CDR2 is SYDVKM. The CDR3 runs 12 residues. Trimming took off 5 bases at V and 2 bases at J, with 7 bases between the two ends. DNA for the CDR3: TGTGCCAGCAGTCAACATGCCTACGAGCAGTACTTC. Translation gives CASSQHAYEQYF.

By sample fraction, this clone is medium-sized. The CDR3 nucleotides are TGTGCCAGCATAGAGTGGGACAGAGCTAACTATGGCTACACCTTC. This translates into CASIEWDRANYGYTF. The genes are TRBV6-5 and TRBJ1-2, with TRBD1 identical over 7 bases. The CDR3 sequence is 15 residues long. Germline trimming cut 7 bases from V and 0 bases from J; bases unmatched to any gene: 8. Germline values: CDR1 MNHEY, CDR2 SVGAGI.

V gene TRBV30 combines with J gene TRBJ1-5, with a tentative D call TRBD1 (6 bases). Germline V gene sequence: CDR1 GTSNPN, CDR2 SVGIG (reference sequence). V gave up 4 bases and J gave up 4 bases, with 14 bases separating them. CDR3 length: 14 residues. The CDR3 is CAWKQQGSNQPQHF. The CDR3 bases are TGTGCCTGGAAACAACAGGGCTCGAATCAGCCCCAGCATTTT. Variable domain in full (rest from reference TRBV30 and TRBJ1-5): SQTIHQWPATLVQPVGSPLSLECTVEGTSNPNLYWYRQAAGRGLQLLFYSVGIGQISSEVPQNLSASRPQDRQFILSSKKLLLSDSGFYLCAWKQQGSNQPQHFGDGTRLSIL.

This clone was seen just once. The chain employs TRBV19 and TRBJ2-3; 10 positions match TRBD1. V gave up 4 bases and J gave up 4 bases; unmatched junction bases: 14. CDR1 and CDR2 from the germline V gene are LNHDA and SQIVND (reference sequence). This CDR3 spans 18 amino acids. In nucleotides, the CDR3 is TGTGCCAGTAGTAGCCGACTTGGGGACAGGGGAGTGGCAGATACGCAGTATTTT. Protein: CASSSRLGDRGVADTQYF.

There are a few counts of this clone. The rearrangement links TRBV29-1 to TRBJ1-1; a possible D gene is TRBD1 (5 bases). Germline lookup yields CDR1 SQVTM and CDR2 ANQGSEA. This CDR3 region has 13 residues. Trimming left V 8 bases short and J 1 base short, with 14 bases between. The CDR3 region is CSTSGTSNTEAFF. The DNA for the CDR3 is TGCAGCACCTCCGGGACCTCGAACACTGAAGCTTTCTTT.

The chain combines TRBV11-2 with TRBJ1-2; D might be TRBD1 (5 bases). This CDR3 spans 13 amino acids. Looked up from germline, CDR1 is SGHAT and CDR2 is FQNNGV. The V gene lost 1 base and the J gene lost 8 bases, with 11 bases spanning the gap. The CDR3 coding sequence is TGTGCCAGCAGCTTAGGATCAGGGAACGGCTACACCTTC. As protein: CASSLGSGNGYTF.

This rearrangement joins TRBV28 to TRBJ1-5; weak D call: TRBD1 (6 bases). V lost 4 bases and J lost 9, with 16 bases in between. The germline V gene encodes CDR1 MDHEN and CDR2 SYDVKM. The CDR3 length is 14 residues. The CDR3 spells CASSSAGVLMPQHF. The CDR3 DNA reads TGTGCCAGCAGTTCGGCAGGGGTGCTGATGCCCCAGCATTTT.

The chain combines TRBV7-2 with TRBJ2-2; 9 bases align to TRBD1. V gave up 5 bases and J gave up 4 bases; unmatched junction bases: 5. This CDR3 comprises 15 residues. In germline, CDR1 is SGHTA, CDR2 FQGNSA. The CDR3, as DNA: TGTGCCAGCAGCAAGGGACAGGGAGGCACCGGGGAGCTGTTTTTT. It translates to CASSKGQGGTGELFF.

The V gene is TRBV5-1, the J gene TRBJ1-5; no clear D. The CDR3 contains 13 residues. Per the germline V gene, CDR1 is SGHRS and CDR2 is YFSETQ. Trimming cost V 2 bases and J 6 bases, with 9 bases left between them. The CDR3 sequence is CASSLAPGQPQHF. CDR3 DNA: TGCGCCAGCAGCTTAGCTCCAGGTCAGCCCCAGCATTTT.

The CDR3 protein is CASKSQGARGQPQHF. The DNA of the CDR3 is TGTGCCAGCAAAAGTCAGGGGGCTCGAGGTCAGCCCCAGCATTTT. The chain links TRBV6-5 to TRBJ1-5, with 8 bases fitting TRBD1. Germline assignment: CDR1 MNHEY and CDR2 SVGAGI. The CDR3 spans 15 residues. Germline trimming cut 7 bases from V and 6 bases from J; bases unmatched to any gene: 11.

V usage is TRBV28 and J usage is TRBJ1-1, with 7 bases that match TRBD1. The CDR3 totals 12 residues. Per the germline V gene, CDR1 is MDHEN and CDR2 is SYDVKM. V was pared by 6 bases and J by 8 bases, with 6 bases of the junction left unmatched. This CDR3 reads CASRQQGGEAFF. The CDR3, as DNA: TGTGCCAGCAGGCAGCAGGGGGGCGAAGCTTTCTTT.

The genes are TRBV7-8 and TRBJ1-5, with TRBD1 identical over 9 bases. The CDR3 has 16 residues. The J segment lost 3 bases and the V segment lost 1 base, leaving 4 bases of the junction unmatched. Germline-derived CDR1 and CDR2 are SGHVS and FQNEAQ. DNA of the CDR3: TGTGCCAGCAGCTTAGAGACAGGGGGGTTCAATCAGCCCCAGCATTTT. This codes for CASSLETGGFNQPQHF.

The CDR3 protein is CATSRDWQNSPLHF. CDR3 coding DNA: TGTGCCACCAGCAGAGATTGGCAGAATTCACCCCTCCACTTT. The genes are TRBV15 and TRBJ1-6; the D is unclear. The V gene's germline CDR1 is LNHNV and CDR2 YYDKDF (reference sequence). There are 14 residues in the CDR3. V was trimmed by 0 bases and J by 7 bases, leaving 7 bases between them.

The rearrangement uses TRBV25-1 and TRBJ2-7; D is possibly TRBD1 or TRBD2 (5 bases each). CDR3 length: 13 amino acids. Germline CDR1 and CDR2: MGHDK and SYGVNS. Trimming shortened V by 4 bases and J by 2 bases, and 9 bases separated the two germline ends. The CDR3 coding sequence is TGTGCCAGCAGTGGGGACGGGACCTACGAGCAGTACTTC. Translation: CASSGDGTYEQYF.

The genes are TRBV21-1 and TRBJ1-1; the D segment call TRBD1 is taken from the table without a DNA check. TRBV21-1 is designated a pseudogene. The CDR3 spans 15 residues. The DNA for the CDR3 is TGTGCCAGCAGCGGCCATGACAGGGCCCGCACTGAAGCTTTCTTT. This encodes CASSGHDRARTEAFF.

This chain connects TRBV12-3 or TRBV12-4 to TRBJ1-3; unclear D gene. This CDR3 has 13 amino acids. Trimming stripped 3 bases from V and 4 bases from J, with 7 bases between. The CDR3 nucleotides are TGTGCCAGCAGTTTGGAGGGCGGAAACACCATATATTTT. It encodes CASSLEGGNTIYF.

This clone appeared a few times. This sample also contains other DNA sequences that code for the same CDR3. The chain couples TRBV10-3 to TRBJ1-5, with 8 bases matching TRBD1. Germline CDR1 is ENHRY and CDR2 is SYGVKD. The CDR3 is 14 amino acids. V dropped 9 bases and J dropped 0; count of bases not matched to a gene: 4. This CDR3 is CAIGTGDSNQPQHF. The CDR3, as DNA: TGTGCCATTGGGACAGGTGATAGCAATCAGCCCCAGCATTTT.

This chain links TRBV5-4 with TRBJ2-5, with TRBD2 matching 9 bases. Germline CDR1 and CDR2: SGHNT and YYREEE (reference sequence). This CDR3 has 14 amino acids. Trimming took 4 bases from V and 5 from J; bases not matched to a gene: 6. The CDR3 here is CASSGGGARETQYF. As DNA, the CDR3 is TGTGCCAGCAGCGGCGGGGGGGCTCGGGAGACCCAGTACTTC.

The genes are TRBV25-1 and TRBJ2-2; the match to TRBD2 covers 9 bases. Germline trimming cut 5 bases from V and 5 bases from J; bases unmatched to any gene: 9. The CDR3 totals 16 residues. The germline V gene encodes CDR1 MGHDK and CDR2 SYGVNS. CDR3 in amino acids: CASSSHLGLATGELFF. The DNA for the CDR3 is TGTGCCAGCAGTTCCCATTTGGGACTAGCAACCGGGGAGCTGTTTTTT.

This chain links TRBV4-1 with TRBJ2-3; no clear D. The CDR3 length is 18 residues. Germline V gene sequence: CDR1 MGHRA, CDR2 YSYEKL. V gave up 3 bases and J gave up 3 bases, with 22 bases separating them. The CDR3 loop is CASSQMRGVSGVTDTQYF. DNA for the CDR3: TGCGCCAGCAGCCAGATGCGAGGAGTATCCGGTGTTACAGATACGCAGTATTTT.

The chain joins TRBV7-9 to TRBJ1-1; D is unresolved. Between the trimmed V and J ends, which lost 4 bases and 0 bases, there was a span of 6 bases. This CDR3 has 13 amino acids. From germline, CDR1 is SEHNR and CDR2 FQNEAQ (reference sequence). The CDR3 DNA is TGTGCCAGCAGCTCGGAGCTGAACACTGAAGCTTTCTTT. Protein product: CASSSELNTEAFF.

The V gene is TRBV11-2, the J gene TRBJ1-1; D gene uncertain. Trimming took 1 base from V and 6 from J, leaving 6 bases between them. CDR1 and CDR2 (germline): SGHAT, FQNNGV. The CDR3 contains 12 residues. The CDR3 sequence is CASSLVAAEAFF. The DNA for the CDR3 is TGTGCCAGCAGCTTAGTGGCAGCTGAAGCTTTCTTT.

The chain recombines TRBV3-1 (or the pseudogene TRBV3-2) with TRBJ1-1; weak D call: TRBD1 (6 bases). Trimming removed 3 bases at V and 4 bases at J, with 18 bases between. The length of the CDR3 is 16 residues. Germline loops: CDR1 LGHDT, CDR2 YNNKEL (reference sequence). CDR3 in DNA: TGTGCCAGCAGCCAGGTCCGGACGGGGGGCGGCACTGAAGCTTTCTTT. Residues: CASSQVRTGGGTEAFF.

V usage is TRBV7-2 and J usage is TRBJ2-2; D gene uncertain. The length of the CDR3 is 14 residues. CDR1 is SGHTA, CDR2 FQGNSA, per germline. Trimming shortened V by 2 bases and J by 4 bases, and 8 bases separated the two germline ends. CDR3 nucleotide sequence: TGTGCCAGCAGCTTAAATTTTGCCACCGGGGAGCTGTTTTTT. This sequence encodes CASSLNFATGELFF.

This clone is a singleton in its sample. The chain joins TRBV10-1 to TRBJ2-3, with 7 bases fitting TRBD1. CDR3 length: 14 residues. The germline CDR1 and CDR2 sequences are WNHNN and SYGVQD (reference sequence). V was clipped by 0 bases and J by 5 bases; unmatched bases: 2. In DNA, the CDR3 is TGCGCCAGCAGTGAGTCGGACAGGAGAGATACGCAGTATTTT. Amino acid sequence: CASSESDRRDTQYF.

This clone was observed once. V usage is TRBV13 and J usage is TRBJ2-2; D is undetermined. In germline, CDR1 is PRHDT, CDR2 FYEKMQ (reference sequence). The CDR3 loop spans 12 amino acids. The V end lost 5 bases, the J end lost 8 bases, and 9 bases lay between the germline ends. DNA for the CDR3: TGTGCCAGCAGCACCCCCTCGGGGGAGCTGTTTTTT. As protein: CASSTPSGELFF.

The chain is built from TRBV10-2 and TRBJ2-3; the D gene could be TRBD1 or TRBD2 (5 bases each). The CDR3 extends over 13 amino acids. CDR1 and CDR2 from the germline V gene are WSHSY and SAAADI. V lost 11 bases and J lost 1, with 13 bases in between. The CDR3 nucleotides are TGCGCCGTAAGGGGACCGGGCACAGATACGCAGTATTTT. Translating it yields CAVRGPGTDTQYF.